The rows below give T cell receptor beta chains drawn from one sample of a study of T cell responses to AZD1222 COVID-19 vaccine. Profiled with immunoSEQ multiplex PCR; TCRdb holds only in-frame clones, not every one. The table has around 100,000 clones, 92% seen once. Sequenced here: peripheral blood, sampled on day 0 of AZD1222 vaccination. The receptors were sampled from an adult in good health. CDR3s leave out the opening cysteine and the closing phenylalanine or tryptophan. The order of the fields is clone size, V gene, J gene, CDR3 protein. The size field is filled for only some rows; it gives once, few, many or a size class.

NA	TRBV4-1	TRBJ1-5	ASSQDSVVGQPQH
NA	TRBV15	TRBJ1-4	ATIRDRGRQDEKLF
NA	TRBV20-1	TRBJ1-4	SASHRGSEKLF
NA	TRBV7-8	TRBJ1-6	ASSLATGSNSPLH
NA	TRBV10-1	TRBJ1-4	ASRRTGVGEKLF
NA	TRBV3-1/TRBV3-2	TRBJ2-7	ASSQGLNSYEQY
NA	TRBV7-9	TRBJ2-3	ASSPSGSTDTQY
NA	TRBV7-2	TRBJ2-7	ASSLDASYEQY
NA	TRBV5-8	TRBJ1-3	ASSLDAGGIGNTIY
NA	TRBV14	TRBJ1-1	ASSQTDRKNTEAF
NA	TRBV12-3/TRBV12-4	TRBJ1-3	ASSSGIGNTIY
NA	TRBV28	TRBJ1-1	ASSLRGAEAF
NA	TRBV2	TRBJ1-2	ASSEGGFGYGYT
NA	TRBV9	TRBJ2-3	ASSVLPGLAGSTDTQY
NA	TRBV6-2/TRBV6-3	TRBJ1-5	ASSYVQYSNQPQH
once	TRBV7-3	TRBJ2-7	ASSLAGGSSYEQY
few	TRBV2	TRBJ1-3	ASTITDGNTIY
NA	TRBV4-3	TRBJ2-7	ASSQEVKGERQY
NA	TRBV3-1/TRBV3-2	TRBJ2-5	ASSPSGGGGQETQY
NA	TRBV4-2	TRBJ2-1	ASSQDSTSGSNEQF
NA	TRBV4-1	TRBJ1-2	ASSQDRQGGYT
NA	TRBV2	TRBJ1-5	ASTWTANQPQH
NA	TRBV9	TRBJ2-7	ASNPSGSINEQY
NA	TRBV30	TRBJ1-2	AWSGSVINYGYT